The clone carrying this TCR beta chain has only a few counts. Assay: immunoSEQ multiplex PCR; the TCRdb copy retains only in-frame clones and omits some. Of under 250,000 clones listed, 84% are singletons. These data belong to a study of blood T cell repertoires in COVID-19. On the study more broadly: The origin of the acute and convalescent COVID-19 samples was the United States, Italy and Spain. The cDNA or gDNA used as material had been derived from T cells, B-cell-depleted T cells, or PBMCs.

What was sequenced was peripheral blood. The receptor comes from a man in his forties or fifties with acute or convalescent COVID-19.

The CDR3 bases are TGCGCCAGCGGGGGGGACGCCTATGGCTACACCTTC. This codes for CASGGDAYGYTF. The chain is built from TRBV5-1 and TRBJ1-2; tentatively, D is TRBD1 (5 bases). This CDR3 contains 12 residues. Looked up from germline, CDR1 is SGHRS and CDR2 is YFSETQ. V lost 7 bases, J lost 4 bases, and 11 bases lay in between.